This entry features one T cell receptor (beta chain) sequence. Stability of Graves' hyperthyroidism was defined as absent ophthalmopathy progression within 18 months. It was RNA transcripts that yielded the amplified TCR beta CDR3 regions. The HTBI set primed first-round TCR CDR3 RT-PCR. TCRdb recomputed calls from the multiplex PCR reads with MiXCR, one row per CDR3 protein. The profile shows a few hundred thousand distinct CDR3 sequences, more than 45% of them singletons. Germline CDR1 and CDR2: SGHTA and FQGNSA. CDR3 size: 15 residues. V lost 6 bases, J lost 0 bases, and 6 bases stayed unmatched. This sample stems from a study of T cells in Graves' hyperthyroidism and ophthalmopathy.

The V gene is TRBV7-2, the J gene TRBJ1-2; TRBD1 agrees at 8 bases. The clonotype was recovered from a woman in her late teens or twenties with Graves' hyperthyroidism. The specimen sequenced was peripheral blood or thyroid tissue (not recorded which). DNA of the CDR3: TGTGCCAGCAGTTTACAGGGGGAGACTAACTATGGCTACACCTTC. It yields the protein CASSLQGETNYGYTF.